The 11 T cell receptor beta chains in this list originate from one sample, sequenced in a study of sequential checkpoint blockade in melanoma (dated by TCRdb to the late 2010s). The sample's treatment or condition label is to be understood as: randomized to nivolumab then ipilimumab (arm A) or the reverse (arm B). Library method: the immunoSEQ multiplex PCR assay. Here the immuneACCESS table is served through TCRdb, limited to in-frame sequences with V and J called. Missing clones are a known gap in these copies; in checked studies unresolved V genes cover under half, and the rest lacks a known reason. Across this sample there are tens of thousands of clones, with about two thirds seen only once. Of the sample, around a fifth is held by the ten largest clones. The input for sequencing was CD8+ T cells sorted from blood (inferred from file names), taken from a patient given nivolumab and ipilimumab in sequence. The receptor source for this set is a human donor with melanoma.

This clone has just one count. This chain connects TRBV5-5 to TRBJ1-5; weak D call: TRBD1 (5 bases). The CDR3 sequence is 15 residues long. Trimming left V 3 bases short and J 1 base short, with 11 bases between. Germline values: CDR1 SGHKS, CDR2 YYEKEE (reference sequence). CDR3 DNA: TGTGCCAGCAGCTCCCTCGGGGGGAGCAATCAGCCCCAGCATTTT. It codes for CASSSLGGSNQPQHF.

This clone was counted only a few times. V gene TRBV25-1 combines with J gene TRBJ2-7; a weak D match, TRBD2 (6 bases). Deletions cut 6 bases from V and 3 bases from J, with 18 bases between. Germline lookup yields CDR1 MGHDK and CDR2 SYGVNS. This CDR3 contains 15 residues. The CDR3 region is CASSSGGGGFYEQYV. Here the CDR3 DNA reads TGTGCCAGCAGCTCCGGGGGTGGGGGTTTCTACGAGCAGTACGTC.

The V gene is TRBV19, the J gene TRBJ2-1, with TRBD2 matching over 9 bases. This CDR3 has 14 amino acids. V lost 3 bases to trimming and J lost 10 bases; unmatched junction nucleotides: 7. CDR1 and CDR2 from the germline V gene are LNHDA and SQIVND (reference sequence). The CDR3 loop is CASSIMGLASEQFF. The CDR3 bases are TGTGCCAGTAGTATTATGGGACTAGCATCAGAGCAGTTCTTC.

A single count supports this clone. As DNA, the CDR3 is TGTGCCAGTAGTATGATAGATACCGCCCAAGAGACCCAGTACTTC. It translates to CASSMIDTAQETQYF. This chain connects TRBV19 to TRBJ2-5; no firm D call. This CDR3 is 15 amino acids long. The V and J ends lost 3 bases and 1 base respectively, with 12 bases between them. CDR1 and CDR2 (germline): LNHDA, SQIVND (reference sequence).

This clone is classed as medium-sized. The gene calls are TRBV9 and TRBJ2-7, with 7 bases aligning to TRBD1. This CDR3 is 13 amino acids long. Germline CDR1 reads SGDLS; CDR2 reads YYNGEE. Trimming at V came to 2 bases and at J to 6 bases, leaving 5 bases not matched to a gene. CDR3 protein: CASSVWAGGEQYF. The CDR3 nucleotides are TGTGCCAGCAGCGTGTGGGCAGGGGGCGAGCAGTACTTC.

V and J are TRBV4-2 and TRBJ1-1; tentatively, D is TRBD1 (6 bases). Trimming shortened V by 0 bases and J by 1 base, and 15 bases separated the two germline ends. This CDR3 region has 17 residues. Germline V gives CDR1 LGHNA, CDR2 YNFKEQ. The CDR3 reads CASSQEAYREPNTEAFF. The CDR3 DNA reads TGTGCCAGCAGCCAAGAAGCCTACAGGGAGCCGAACACTGAAGCTTTCTTT.

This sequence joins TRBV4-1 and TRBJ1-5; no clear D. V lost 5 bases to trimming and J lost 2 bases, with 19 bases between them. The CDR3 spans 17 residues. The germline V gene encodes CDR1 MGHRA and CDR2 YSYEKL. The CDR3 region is CASSSGGSSAGNQPQHF. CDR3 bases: TGCGCCAGCAGCTCCGGCGGGAGCTCGGCCGGCAATCAGCCCCAGCATTTT.

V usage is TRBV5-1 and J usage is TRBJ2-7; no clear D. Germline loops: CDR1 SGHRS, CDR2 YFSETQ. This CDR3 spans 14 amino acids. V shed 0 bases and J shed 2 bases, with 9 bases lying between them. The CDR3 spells CASSLEQTPYEQYF. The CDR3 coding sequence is TGCGCCAGCAGCTTGGAGCAGACTCCCTACGAGCAGTACTTC.

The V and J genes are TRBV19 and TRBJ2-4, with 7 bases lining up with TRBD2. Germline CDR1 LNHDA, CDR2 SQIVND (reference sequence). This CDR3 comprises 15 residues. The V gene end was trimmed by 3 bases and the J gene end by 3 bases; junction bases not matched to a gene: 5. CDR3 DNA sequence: TGTGCCAGTAGTATGACGGGGGAGGGCAAAAACATTCAGTACTTC. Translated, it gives CASSMTGEGKNIQYF.

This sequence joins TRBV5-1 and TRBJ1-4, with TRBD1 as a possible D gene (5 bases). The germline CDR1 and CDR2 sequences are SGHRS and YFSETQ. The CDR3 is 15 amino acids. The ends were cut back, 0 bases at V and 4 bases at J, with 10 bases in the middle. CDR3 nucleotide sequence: TGCGCCAGCAGCTTGGGCTCAGGGTTTAATGAAAAACTGTTTTTT. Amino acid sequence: CASSLGSGFNEKLFF. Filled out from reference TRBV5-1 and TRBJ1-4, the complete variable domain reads KAGVTQTPRYLIKTRGQQVTLSCSPISGHRSVSWYQQTPGQGLQFLFEYFSETQRNKGNFPGRFSGRQFSNSRSEMNVSTLELGDSALYLCASSLGSGFNEKLFFGSGTQLSVL.

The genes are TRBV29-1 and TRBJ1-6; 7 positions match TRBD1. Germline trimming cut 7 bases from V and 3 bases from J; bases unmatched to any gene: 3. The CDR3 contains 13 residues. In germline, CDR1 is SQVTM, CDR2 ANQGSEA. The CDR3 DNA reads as TGCAGCGCCCGGGACAGCTATAATTCACCCCTCCACTTT. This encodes CSARDSYNSPLHF.